The 30 T cell receptor beta chains in this list originate from one sample, sequenced in a study of technical replicates of blood from a handful of donors. Assay used: immunoSEQ multiplex PCR; TCRdb lists only in-frame clones, some missing. Of some 80,000 clones in the sample, around 94% were seen once. Sequencing was carried out using T cells isolated from PBMCs. These receptors were taken from a human donor in good health.

The table lists this clone with a count of one. The CDR3 protein is CASSPLVVNEQFF. CDR3 bases: TGTGCCAGCAGTCCACTAGTAGTCAATGAGCAGTTCTTC. The chain employs TRBV27 and TRBJ2-1; a possible D gene is TRBD2 (5 bases). Germline loops: CDR1 MNHEY, CDR2 SMNVEV (reference sequence). V lost 5 bases to trimming and J lost 6 bases, with 11 bases between them. The CDR3 length is 13 residues.

This clone was found once. V and J are TRBV9 and TRBJ1-2, with TRBD1 as a possible D gene (5 bases). The CDR3 has 16 amino acids. V lost 3 bases and J lost 5, with 20 bases in between. The germline V gene encodes CDR1 SGDLS and CDR2 YYNGEE. The CDR3 DNA reads TGTGCCAGCAGCGAGGGACTCTATCCAGACTTATATGGCTACACCTTC. This sequence encodes CASSEGLYPDLYGYTF.

V and J are TRBV14 and TRBJ1-1, with unresolved D. Trimming cost V 4 bases and J 0 bases, with 9 bases left between them. The V gene's germline CDR1 is SGHDN and CDR2 FVKESK. This CDR3 comprises 14 residues. DNA for the CDR3: TGTGCCAGCAGCCCCCGGTTAATGAACACTGAAGCTTTCTTT. It specifies CASSPRLMNTEAFF.

This clone was picked up one time. The chain uses TRBV11-2 and TRBJ2-2; 9 positions agree with TRBD2. CDR1 and CDR2 from the germline V gene are SGHAT and FQNNGV. There are 15 residues in the CDR3. V lost 1 base, J lost 8 bases, and 5 bases stayed unmatched. The CDR3 sequence: CASSLVASGAGELFF. The CDR3 DNA reads as TGTGCCAGCAGCTTAGTGGCTAGCGGGGCAGGGGAGCTGTTTTTT.

The sample holds one count of this clone. The chain is built from TRBV5-1 and TRBJ2-7; D may be TRBD2 (5 bases). The CDR3 consists of 15 residues. Germline values: CDR1 SGHRS, CDR2 YFSETQ. Trimming removed 0 bases from V and 0 bases from J, with 10 bases in between. The CDR3 DNA reads as TGCGCCAGCAGCTTGGATGCGGGTTTCTCCTACGAGCAGTACTTC. Translating gives CASSLDAGFSYEQYF.

V usage is TRBV5-4 and J usage is TRBJ1-1; 9 bases match TRBD1. Trimming cost V 2 bases and J 4 bases; bases outside gene matches: 9. The germline V gene has CDR1 SGHNT and CDR2 YYREEE (reference sequence). The CDR3 spans 16 residues. CDR3 bases: TGTGCCAGCAGCTTTTTTATACCGACAGGGGGCACTGAAGCTTTCTTT. Amino acids: CASSFFIPTGGTEAFF.

The V gene is TRBV7-9, the J gene TRBJ2-7; possible D gene TRBD2, 6 bases. From germline, CDR1 is SEHNR and CDR2 FQNEAQ (reference sequence). V shed 5 bases and J shed 6 bases, with 17 bases lying between them. CDR3 length equals 14 residues. CDR3 DNA: TGTGCCAGCAGCGCATTGACTAGATTGGGCGAGCAGTACTTC. Translated, it gives CASSALTRLGEQYF.

The V gene is TRBV6-1, the J gene TRBJ2-3; possible D gene TRBD2, 5 bases. CDR1 and CDR2 from the germline V gene are MNHNS and SASEGT. The V end was cut by 8 bases, the J end by 1 base, with 13 bases between. The CDR3 is 14 residues long. The CDR3 loop reads CASQLSSGTDTQYF. CDR3 sequence (DNA): TGTGCCAGCCAACTGAGTAGCGGCACAGATACGCAGTATTTT.

The chain carries TRBV6-7 and TRBJ2-7, with 7 bases identical to TRBD2. TRBV6-7 is treated as an ORF (open reading frame) with a function not yet certain. The V segment lost 4 bases and the J segment 2 bases; nucleotides outside the gene matches: 5. This CDR3 has 14 amino acids. The CDR3 reads CASSCKGGAYEQYF. CDR3 nucleotides: TGTGCCAGCAGTTGTAAGGGAGGGGCCTACGAGCAGTACTTC.

The V gene is TRBV29-1, the J gene TRBJ1-1; D remains ambiguous. Germline-derived CDR1 and CDR2 are SQVTM and ANQGSEA. Trimming cost V 4 bases and J 0 bases, with 9 bases left between them. There are 13 residues in the CDR3. The CDR3 sequence is CSVGATVNTEAFF. CDR3 in DNA: TGCAGCGTTGGGGCGACGGTGAACACTGAAGCTTTCTTT. The whole variable domain, filled in from reference TRBV29-1 and TRBJ1-1, reads SAVISQKPSRDICQRGTSLTIQCQVDSQVTMMFWYRQQPGQSLTLIATANQGSEATYESGFVIDKFPISRPNLTFSTLTVSNMSPEDSSIYLCSVGATVNTEAFFGQGTRLTVV.

The V gene is TRBV29-1, the J gene TRBJ2-1, with 13 bases lining up with TRBD2. J lost 7 bases, V lost 6 bases, and 6 bases had no gene match. Germline V gene lookup returns CDR1 SQVTM and CDR2 ANQGSEA. The CDR3 spans 14 residues. This CDR3 reads CSVSGLAGANEQFF. CDR3 in DNA: TGCAGCGTCTCAGGACTAGCGGGAGCTAATGAGCAGTTCTTC.

The chain has TRBV7-9 and TRBJ2-7; D is possibly TRBD1 (5 bases). The CDR3 is 14 residues long. Trimming shortened V by 3 bases and J by 2 bases, and 11 bases separated the two germline ends. The germline CDR1 and CDR2 sequences are SEHNR and FQNEAQ (reference sequence). This chain's CDR3 is CASSLVGLTYEQYF. The CDR3 coding sequence is TGTGCCAGCAGCTTGGTGGGGCTGACCTACGAGCAGTACTTC. Combining the CDR3 with reference TRBV7-9 and TRBJ2-7 gives the whole variable domain DTGVSQNPRHKITKRGQNVTFRCDPISEHNRLYWYRQTLGQGPEFLTYFQNEAQLEKSRLLSDRFSAERPKGSFSTLEIQRTEQGDSAMYLCASSLVGLTYEQYFGPGTRLTVT.

The chain has TRBV9 and TRBJ2-1; D unclear. CDR1 and CDR2 (germline): SGDLS, YYNGEE. This CDR3 has 11 amino acids. Trimming took 4 bases from V and 6 from J, leaving 5 bases between them. DNA of the CDR3: TGTGCCAGCAGCCCTCGCAATGAGCAGTTCTTC. Translation gives CASSPRNEQFF.

This chain links TRBV27 with TRBJ1-1, with 8 nucleotides matching TRBD1. The CDR3 length is 17 residues. Germline CDR1 MNHEY, CDR2 SMNVEV (reference sequence). The V and J ends lost 3 bases and 3 bases, in that order; junction bases with no gene match: 12. The DNA for the CDR3 is TGTGCCAGCAGTTTGATAGGACAGGGCAGGCGGGACACTGAAGCTTTCTTT. Encoded protein: CASSLIGQGRRDTEAFF.

The chain employs TRBV19 and TRBJ2-2; D unresolved. The CDR3 has 13 amino acids. Trimming removed 5 bases from V and 7 bases from J, with 11 bases in between. Germline lookup yields CDR1 LNHDA and CDR2 SQIVND (reference sequence). CDR3 in DNA: TGTGCCAGTAGTCTTCTGTCGGTCGGGGAGCTGTTTTTT. Protein: CASSLLSVGELFF. The whole variable domain, remainder taken from reference TRBV19 and TRBJ2-2, is DGGITQSPKYLFRKEGQNVTLSCEQNLNHDAMYWYRQDPGQGLRLIYYSQIVNDFQKGDIAEGYSVSREKKESFPLTVTSAQKNPTAFYLCASSLLSVGELFFGEGSRLTVL.

The chain has TRBV7-9 and TRBJ2-7; D gene ambiguous. Germline CDR1 SEHNR, CDR2 FQNEAQ (reference sequence). The CDR3 runs to 13 residues. V dropped 5 bases and J dropped 3 bases, with 11 bases sitting between them. CDR3 DNA: TGTGCCAGCAGCCCAGTGACTTTCTACGAGCAGTACTTC. Its protein is CASSPVTFYEQYF.

The chain recombines TRBV19 with TRBJ1-1; 7 bases line up with TRBD1. Germline assignment: CDR1 LNHDA and CDR2 SQIVND (reference sequence). CDR3 length: 14 amino acids. With 4 bases clipped from V and 4 bases from J, the junction kept 6 bases outside the gene matches. The CDR3 loop reads CASSKGARSTEAFF. Here the CDR3 DNA reads TGTGCCAGTAGTAAGGGGGCGCGAAGCACTGAAGCTTTCTTT.

The rearrangement links TRBV4-1 to TRBJ2-7; 11 nucleotides match TRBD2. The ends lost 5 bases at V and 6 bases at J; junction bases unmatched: 9. The CDR3 runs to 15 residues. CDR1 and CDR2 from the germline V gene are MGHRA and YSYEKL. The DNA of the CDR3 is TGCGCCAGCAGCGGAATAACTAGCGGGAGAAGCGAGCAGTACTTC. This sequence encodes CASSGITSGRSEQYF.

V gene TRBV7-3 combines with J gene TRBJ2-2, with TRBD2 as a possible D gene (6 bases). Trimming pared 0 bases from V and 0 bases from J, leaving 17 bases between. The CDR3 totals 19 residues. CDR1 and CDR2 (germline): SGHTA, FQGTGA. The CDR3 DNA reads TGTGCCAGCAGCTTAACCATCCAGAAGGGAGGCCCGAACACCGGGGAGCTGTTTTTT. This codes for CASSLTIQKGGPNTGELFF.

The V gene is TRBV18, the J gene TRBJ1-2; 7 bases line up with TRBD1. The V gene end was trimmed by 4 bases and the J gene end by 4 bases; junction bases not matched to a gene: 9. Germline CDR1 is KGHSH and CDR2 is LQKENI. This CDR3 is 15 amino acids long. The CDR3 DNA reads as TGTGCCAGCTCACGGGAACAGGGGTACCTCTATGGCTACACCTTC. Translation: CASSREQGYLYGYTF.

The chain couples TRBV7-6 to TRBJ2-1; 10 nucleotides match TRBD1. The CDR3 runs to 15 residues. Per the germline V gene, CDR1 is SGHVS and CDR2 is FNYEAQ. The V gene end was trimmed by 3 bases and the J gene end by 10 bases; junction bases not matched to a gene: 9. In nucleotides, the CDR3 is TGTGCCAGCAGCTTTAGACAGGGGGCTCTTGAGGAGCAGTTCTTC. This encodes CASSFRQGALEEQFF. Drawing the rest from reference TRBV7-6 and TRBJ2-1, the complete variable domain is GAGVSQSPRYKVTKRGQDVALRCDPISGHVSLYWYRQALGQGPEFLTYFNYEAQQDKSGLPNDRFSAERPEGSISTLTIQRTEQRDSAMYRCASSFRQGALEEQFFGPGTRLTVL.

This clone was seen just once. The chain is built from TRBV5-1 and TRBJ2-1, with 8 bases aligning to TRBD1. Germline values: CDR1 SGHRS, CDR2 YFSETQ. The CDR3 is 17 residues long. J lost 4 bases, V lost 1 base, and 10 bases had no gene match. The CDR3 DNA sequence: TGCGCCAGCAGCTTGAGTCCGGACAGGGACGGTTACAATGAGCAGTTCTTC. This codes for CASSLSPDRDGYNEQFF.

The chain has TRBV6-1 and TRBJ2-3; the match to TRBD2 covers 7 bases. CDR1 MNHNS and CDR2 SASEGT come from the germline V gene. V dropped 1 base and J dropped 1; count of bases not matched to a gene: 5. CDR3 size: 16 residues. The CDR3 coding sequence is TGTGCCAGCAGTGAAGTACTAGCGTATGGCACAGATACGCAGTATTTT. This gives the protein CASSEVLAYGTDTQYF.

The CDR3 nucleotides read TGTGCCAGCAGCTTGGGAGTAAACACTGAAGCTTTCTTT. Protein sequence: CASSLGVNTEAFF. This chain joins TRBV11-1 and TRBJ1-1; D gene unclear. Germline-derived CDR1 and CDR2 are SGHAT and FQDESV (reference sequence). This CDR3 comprises 13 residues. The V and J ends lost 3 bases and 2 bases respectively, with 7 bases between them.

The J gene is TRBJ2-1, the V gene TRBV5-1; 9 nucleotides match TRBD2. J was trimmed by 11 bases and V by 0 bases; bases with no gene match: 18. Looked up from germline, CDR1 is SGHRS and CDR2 is YFSETQ. There are 18 residues in the CDR3. In DNA form, the CDR3 reads TGCGCCAGCAGCTTGGCCCTTGCGGGAGGGCGTTCCTTTGGGAAGCAGTTCTTC. Encoded protein: CASSLALAGGRSFGKQFF.

The genes are TRBV5-4 and TRBJ1-2; 7 nucleotides line up with TRBD1. The ends lost 0 bases at V and 1 base at J; junction bases unmatched: 9. Germline loops: CDR1 SGHNT, CDR2 YYREEE (reference sequence). The CDR3 consists of 17 residues. The CDR3 region has the DNA TGTGCCAGCAGCTTGGGACAGGGTACGATTTATAACTATGGCTACACCTTC. Amino acids: CASSLGQGTIYNYGYTF.

CDR3 region: CASSPIWTGELFF. CDR3 DNA: TGTGCCAGCAGCCCTATATGGACCGGGGAGCTGTTTTTT. The chain is built from TRBV6-1 and TRBJ2-2; D remains ambiguous. Germline values: CDR1 MNHNS, CDR2 SASEGT. The ends were cut back, 6 bases at V and 5 bases at J, with 10 bases in the middle. The CDR3 spans 13 residues.

This chain uses TRBV7-8 with TRBJ2-6; TRBD2 agrees at 13 bases. The J segment lost 3 bases and the V segment lost 5 bases, leaving 7 bases of the junction unmatched. Germline V gene sequence: CDR1 SGHVS, CDR2 FQNEAQ. This CDR3 spans 18 amino acids. CDR3 in DNA: TGTGCCAGCAGCGGAGGACTAGCGGGAGAACTTGGGGCCAACGTCCTGACTTTC. This sequence encodes CASSGGLAGELGANVLTF.

The chain carries TRBV10-3 and TRBJ2-7; TRBD1 is a possible D gene (5 bases). V was shortened by 0 bases and J by 4 bases, with 16 bases between the two germline ends. This CDR3 contains 16 residues. Germline CDR1 and CDR2: ENHRY and SYGVKD. CDR3 protein: CAISESLRQGPYEQYF. CDR3 sequence (DNA): TGTGCCATCAGTGAGTCCCTCCGGCAGGGCCCATACGAGCAGTACTTC.

The chain links TRBV6-5 to TRBJ2-3, with 7 bases aligning to TRBD2. V shed 0 bases and J 1 base; nucleotides not matched to a gene: 4. The CDR3 spans 16 residues. Germline loops: CDR1 MNHEY, CDR2 SVGAGI. For the CDR3, the DNA is TGTGCCAGCAGTTACTCTAGCGGACTAGGCACAGATACGCAGTATTTT. Protein product: CASSYSSGLGTDTQYF.